This TCR beta chain was captured in a study of cytomegalovirus exposure and HLA in healthy donors. Background on the study: Out of about 410 genotyped donors, roughly 80% belonged to the Caucasian-associated ancestry cluster.

Overall study findings and caveats: An apparent linkage of common viral pathogens to several of the most significant clusters emerged in a later analysis. Based on reports, TCR beta sequences accurately predicted HLA-A and HLA-B alleles for most subjects.

The CDR3 has 13 residues. Unmatched junction bases numbered 7, after V lost 8 bases and J lost 4 bases. Germline assignment: CDR1 MNHEY and CDR2 SMNVEV (reference sequence). Concerning this clone: Its matching antigen is unknown.

Researchers ran the PCR with 60 Vbeta and 13 Jbeta primers. TCRdb's table, derived via immunoSEQ multiplex PCR, lists solely in-frame clones and lacks some. The sample contains hundreds of thousands of clones, almost 80% of which appear only once. The chain employs TRBV27 and TRBJ1-1; TRBD1 aligns across 7 bases. Sequencing was performed on PBMCs. The receptor was isolated from a male donor in good health and CMV-seronegative. In DNA form, the CDR3 reads TGTGCCAGCGCATACCAGGGGGGCACTGAAGCTTTCTTT. This encodes CASAYQGGTEAFF.